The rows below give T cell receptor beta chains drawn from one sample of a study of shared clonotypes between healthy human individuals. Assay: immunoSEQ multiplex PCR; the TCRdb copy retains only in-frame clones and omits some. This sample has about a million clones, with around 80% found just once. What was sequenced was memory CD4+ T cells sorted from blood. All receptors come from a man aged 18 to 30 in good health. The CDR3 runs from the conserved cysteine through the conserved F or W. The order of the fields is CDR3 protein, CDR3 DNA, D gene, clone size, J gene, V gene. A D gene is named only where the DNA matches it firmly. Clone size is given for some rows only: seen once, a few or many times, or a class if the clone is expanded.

CDR3: CASSSGTSGRGNEQFF
DNA: TGTGCCAGCAGTTCCGGGACTAGCGGGAGAGGGAATGAGCAGTTCTTC
D: TRBD2
size: few
J: TRBJ2-1
V: TRBV11-2

CDR3: CASSEAREPQHF
DNA: TGTGCCAGCAGTGAGGCGAGGGAGCCCCAGCATTTT
D: -
size: once
J: TRBJ1-5
V: TRBV6-1

CDR3: CASSPRIPGTGNHNEKLFF
DNA: TGTGCCAGCTCACCACGGATTCCCGGGACAGGAAATCATAATGAAAAACTGTTTTTT
D: TRBD1
size: -
J: TRBJ1-4
V: TRBV18

CDR3: CASSLELAVLTGELFF
DNA: TGCGCCAGCAGCTTGGAACTAGCGGTCCTCACCGGGGAGCTGTTTTTT
D: TRBD2
size: many
J: TRBJ2-2
V: TRBV5-1

CDR3: CASSLGTGIEQFF
DNA: TGTGCCAGCAGCTTGGGAACAGGGATTGAGCAGTTCTTC
D: -
size: -
J: TRBJ2-1
V: TRBV5-5

CDR3: CASSPIGGGLGNQPQHF
DNA: TGTGCCAGCAGCCCAATCGGCGGGGGGCTAGGCAATCAGCCCCAGCATTTT
D: -
size: -
J: TRBJ1-5
V: TRBV7-8

CDR3: CASSQGRSSYEQYF
DNA: TGCGCCAGCAGCCAGGGACGCAGCTCCTACGAGCAGTACTTC
D: -
size: -
J: TRBJ2-7
V: TRBV4-1

CDR3: CASTRRGRQSTYNSPLHF
DNA: TGTGCCAGCACCCGAAGGGGGCGTCAATCCACCTATAATTCACCCCTCCACTTT
D: TRBD1
size: -
J: TRBJ1-6
V: TRBV25-1

CDR3: CAWSARQRQLDGYTF
DNA: TGTGCCTGGAGTGCCCGACAGCGCCAACTTGATGGCTACACCTTC
D: -
size: once
J: TRBJ1-2
V: TRBV30

CDR3: CASSTGQGVSLNTGELFF
DNA: TGTGCCAGCAGCACGGGACAGGGCGTTTCCCTCAACACCGGGGAGCTGTTTTTT
D: TRBD1
size: -
J: TRBJ2-2
V: TRBV5-4

CDR3: CASGRGDRLDTQYF
DNA: TGCGCCAGTGGGAGGGGGGATCGTCTAGATACGCAGTATTTT
D: -
size: few
J: TRBJ2-3
V: TRBV10-2

CDR3: CARGAEQFF
DNA: TGTGCCAGAGGCGCTGAGCAGTTCTTC
D: -
size: -
J: TRBJ2-1
V: TRBV2

CDR3: CASIMGGTRRQFF
DNA: TGTGCCAGCATCATGGGCGGAACCCGGCGGCAGTTCTTC
D: -
size: -
J: TRBJ2-1
V: TRBV6-1

CDR3: CASSMGQVVGRNQPQHF
DNA: TGTGCCAGTAGTATGGGACAGGTGGTGGGACGCAATCAGCCCCAGCATTTT
D: TRBD1
size: many
J: TRBJ1-5
V: TRBV19

CDR3: CSVATGNTEAFF
DNA: TGCAGCGTCGCGACAGGGAACACTGAAGCTTTCTTT
D: -
size: few
J: TRBJ1-1
V: TRBV29-1

CDR3: CASSEWGQETQYF
DNA: TGTGCCAGCAGTGAATGGGGTCAAGAGACCCAGTACTTC
D: -
size: -
J: TRBJ2-5
V: TRBV25-1

CDR3: CASSVIGNEQFF
DNA: TGTGCCAGCAGCGTTATTGGGAATGAGCAGTTCTTC
D: -
size: -
J: TRBJ2-1
V: TRBV2

CDR3: CASSLDGTGGYEQYF
DNA: TGCGCCAGCAGCTTGGACGGGACAGGGGGCTACGAGCAGTACTTC
D: TRBD1
size: -
J: TRBJ2-7
V: TRBV5-1

CDR3: CASSLDFKASQYF
DNA: TGTGCCAGCAGCTTAGACTTTAAGGCTTCCCAGTACTTC
D: -
size: -
J: TRBJ2-7
V: TRBV11-1

CDR3: CASMQDRGTGELFF
DNA: TGTGCCAGCATGCAGGACAGGGGCACCGGGGAGCTGTTTTTT
D: TRBD1
size: -
J: TRBJ2-2
V: TRBV25-1

CDR3: CASSSVGGADTQYF
DNA: TGTGCCAGCAGCAGTGTGGGGGGTGCAGATACGCAGTATTTT
D: -
size: once
J: TRBJ2-3
V: TRBV5-4

CDR3: CASSPGLEGETQYF
DNA: TGTGCCAGCAGCCCGGGACTAGAAGGAGAGACCCAGTACTTC
D: TRBD2
size: once
J: TRBJ2-5
V: TRBV7-3

CDR3: CASSIGLAGYTQYF
DNA: TGTGCCAGCAGCATAGGACTAGCGGGCTATACGCAGTATTTT
D: TRBD2
size: once
J: TRBJ2-3
V: TRBV5-6

CDR3: CASSLTFVGFTGELFF
DNA: TGTGCCAGCAGCCTCACATTCGTCGGGTTCACCGGGGAGCTGTTTTTT
D: -
size: few
J: TRBJ2-2
V: TRBV13

CDR3: CASSSPRDRGGPGYGYTF
DNA: TGTGCCAGCAGTAGCCCCCGGGACAGGGGAGGGCCAGGATACGGCTACACCTTC
D: TRBD1
size: -
J: TRBJ1-2
V: TRBV28

CDR3: CASSPRPLDNEQFF
DNA: TGTGCCAGCAGCCCTCGACCACTAGACAATGAGCAGTTCTTC
D: -
size: few
J: TRBJ2-1
V: TRBV11-2

CDR3: CASSPDIGTYEQYF
DNA: TGTGCCAGCAGCCCGGACATCGGCACCTACGAGCAGTACTTC
D: -
size: -
J: TRBJ2-7
V: TRBV28

CDR3: CASSEMGQYSNQPQHF
DNA: TGTGCCAGCAGTGAAATGGGACAGTATAGCAATCAGCCCCAGCATTTT
D: TRBD1
size: -
J: TRBJ1-5
V: TRBV6-1

CDR3: CASSYTTGGSYEQYF
DNA: TGTGCCAGCAGTTACACGACAGGGGGGTCCTACGAGCAGTACTTC
D: TRBD1
size: once
J: TRBJ2-7
V: TRBV6-6

CDR3: CASGRSLNTEAFF
DNA: TGTGCCAGCGGAAGATCGCTTAACACTGAAGCTTTCTTT
D: -
size: -
J: TRBJ1-1
V: TRBV2

CDR3: CASSPRLADNEQFF
DNA: TGTGCCAGCAGCCCCCGACTAGCGGACAATGAGCAGTTCTTC
D: TRBD2
size: -
J: TRBJ2-1
V: TRBV7-8

CDR3: CASSASGFWTYEQYF
DNA: TGTGCCAGCAGTGCCTCGGGATTTTGGACCTACGAGCAGTACTTC
D: -
size: few
J: TRBJ2-7
V: TRBV2

CDR3: CASSQGGVNTEAFF
DNA: TGCGCCAGCAGCCAAGGGGGGGTGAACACTGAAGCTTTCTTT
D: -
size: -
J: TRBJ1-1
V: TRBV4-3

CDR3: CASIHSGGPYNEQFF
DNA: TGTGCCAGCATCCATAGCGGGGGGCCGTACAATGAGCAGTTCTTC
D: TRBD2
size: -
J: TRBJ2-1
V: TRBV2

CDR3: CASSVVSGANVLTF
DNA: TGCGCCAGCAGCGTAGTCTCTGGGGCCAACGTCCTGACTTTC
D: -
size: -
J: TRBJ2-6
V: TRBV5-1

CDR3: CASSPQRGTDDGYTF
DNA: TGTGCCAGCTCACCCCAACGGGGAACCGACGATGGCTACACCTTC
D: -
size: -
J: TRBJ1-2
V: TRBV18

CDR3: CASSSRGASEQYF
DNA: TGTGCCAGTAGTTCACGCGGGGCGAGTGAGCAGTACTTC
D: -
size: many
J: TRBJ2-7
V: TRBV19

CDR3: CASSSGRGWDTQYF
DNA: TGTGCCAGCAGTAGCGGGAGAGGGTGGGATACGCAGTATTTT
D: TRBD2
size: few
J: TRBJ2-3
V: TRBV6-5

CDR3: CASSRGAESPNQPQHF
DNA: TGTGCCAGCAGCCGCGGGGCCGAAAGTCCCAATCAGCCCCAGCATTTT
D: -
size: -
J: TRBJ1-5
V: TRBV7-9

CDR3: CASSGTLLEAFF
DNA: TGTGCCAGCAGTGGTACGCTGCTTGAAGCTTTCTTT
D: -
size: -
J: TRBJ1-1
V: TRBV6-1

CDR3: CASSLDPGNSPLHF
DNA: TGCGCCAGCAGCTTGGATCCGGGTAATTCACCCCTCCACTTT
D: -
size: -
J: TRBJ1-6
V: TRBV5-1

CDR3: CASGTNREQYF
DNA: TGTGCCAGCGGTACGAACCGCGAGCAGTACTTC
D: -
size: -
J: TRBJ2-7
V: TRBV6-6

CDR3: CAISDPARSGGKLFF
DNA: TGTGCCATCAGCGATCCCGCTCGGTCTGGGGGGAAACTGTTTTTT
D: -
size: -
J: TRBJ1-4
V: TRBV10-3

CDR3: CAWSVFPGSVFLAETQYF
DNA: TGTGCCTGGAGTGTATTCCCCGGGAGTGTGTTCTTAGCTGAGACCCAGTACTTC
D: -
size: -
J: TRBJ2-5
V: TRBV30

CDR3: CASSLPEGPRRVYGYTF
DNA: TGTGCCAGCAGTTTACCTGAAGGACCGCGCAGGGTCTATGGCTACACCTTC
D: -
size: -
J: TRBJ1-2
V: TRBV28

CDR3: CASSSGTSVNTGETQYF
DNA: TGTGCCAGCAGCTCCGGGACTAGCGTTAATACGGGGGAGACCCAGTACTTC
D: TRBD2
size: -
J: TRBJ2-5
V: TRBV11-2

CDR3: CISTASLQSYGYTF
DNA: TGTATCTCCACCGCCAGCCTCCAAAGTTATGGCTACACCTTC
D: -
size: -
J: TRBJ1-2
V: TRBV2

CDR3: CAWRISGTSTDTQYF
DNA: TGTGCCTGGAGGATTTCTGGGACTAGCACAGATACGCAGTATTTT
D: -
size: -
J: TRBJ2-3
V: TRBV30

CDR3: CASSLAGSSYNEQFF
DNA: TGCGCCAGCAGCTTAGCGGGGAGCTCCTACAATGAGCAGTTCTTC
D: TRBD2
size: -
J: TRBJ2-1
V: TRBV5-1

CDR3: CASSPGGTLGGEAFF
DNA: TGTGCCAGTAGTCCTGGAGGGACCCTGGGGGGGGAAGCTTTCTTT
D: -
size: -
J: TRBJ1-1
V: TRBV19

CDR3: CASSSPDRGGEQYF
DNA: TGTGCCAGCAGTTCTCCTGACAGGGGGGGTGAGCAGTACTTC
D: TRBD1
size: once
J: TRBJ2-7
V: TRBV6-6

CDR3: CASSIVITANSPLHF
DNA: TGTGCCAGTAGTATCGTGATTACGGCCAATTCACCCCTCCACTTT
D: -
size: -
J: TRBJ1-6
V: TRBV19

CDR3: CASTGPQETQYF
DNA: TGTGCCAGCACAGGGCCACAAGAGACCCAGTACTTC
D: -
size: -
J: TRBJ2-5
V: TRBV19

CDR3: CASSGGSGQGNEKLFF
DNA: TGTGCCAGCAGCGGGGGATCTGGACAGGGTAATGAAAAACTGTTTTTT
D: TRBD1
size: -
J: TRBJ1-4
V: TRBV9

CDR3: CAISTPVRDGNTIYF
DNA: TGTGCCATCAGTACCCCGGTAAGGGATGGAAACACCATATATTTT
D: -
size: -
J: TRBJ1-3
V: TRBV10-3